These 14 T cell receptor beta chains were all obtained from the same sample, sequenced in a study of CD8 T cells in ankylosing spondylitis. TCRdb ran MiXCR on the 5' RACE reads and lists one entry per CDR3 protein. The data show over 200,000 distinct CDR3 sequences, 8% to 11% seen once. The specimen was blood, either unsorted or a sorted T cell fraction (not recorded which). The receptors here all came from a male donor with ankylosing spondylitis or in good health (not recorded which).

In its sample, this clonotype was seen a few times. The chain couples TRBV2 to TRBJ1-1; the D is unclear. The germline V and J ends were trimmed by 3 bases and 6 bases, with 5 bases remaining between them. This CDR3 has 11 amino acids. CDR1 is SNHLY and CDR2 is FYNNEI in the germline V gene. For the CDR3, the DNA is TGTGCCAGCAGTGACGCCCCTGAAGCTTTCTTT. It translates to CASSDAPEAFF.

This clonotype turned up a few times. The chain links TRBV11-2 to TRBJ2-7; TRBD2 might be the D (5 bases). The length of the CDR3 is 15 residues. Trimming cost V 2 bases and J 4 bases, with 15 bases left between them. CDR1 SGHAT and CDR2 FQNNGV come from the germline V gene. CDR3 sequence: CASSLFKRNFYEQYF. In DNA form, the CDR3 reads TGTGCCAGCAGCTTATTTAAGCGGAACTTTTACGAGCAGTACTTC.

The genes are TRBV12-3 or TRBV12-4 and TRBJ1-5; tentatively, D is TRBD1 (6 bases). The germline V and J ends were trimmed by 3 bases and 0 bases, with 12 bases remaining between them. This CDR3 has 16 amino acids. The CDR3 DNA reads TGTGCCAGCAGTTTGTCCCAGGGGTATAGCAATCAGCCCCAGCATTTT. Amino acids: CASSLSQGYSNQPQHF.

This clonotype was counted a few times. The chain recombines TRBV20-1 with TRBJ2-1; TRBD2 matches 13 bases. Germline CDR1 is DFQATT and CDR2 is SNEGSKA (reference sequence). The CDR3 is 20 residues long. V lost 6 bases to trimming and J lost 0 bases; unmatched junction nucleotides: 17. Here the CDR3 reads CSALSRGLAGSWGSYNEQFF. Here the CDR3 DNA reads TGCAGTGCGCTAAGTAGGGGACTAGCGGGGTCTTGGGGCTCCTACAATGAGCAGTTCTTC.

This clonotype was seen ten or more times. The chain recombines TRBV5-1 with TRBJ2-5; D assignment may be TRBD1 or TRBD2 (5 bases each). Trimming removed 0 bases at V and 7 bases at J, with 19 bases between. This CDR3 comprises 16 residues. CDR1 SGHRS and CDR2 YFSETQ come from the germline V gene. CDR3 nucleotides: TGCGCCAGCAGCTTGGCGCTGGGGACCTCTGCAGGGACCCAGTACTTC. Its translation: CASSLALGTSAGTQYF.

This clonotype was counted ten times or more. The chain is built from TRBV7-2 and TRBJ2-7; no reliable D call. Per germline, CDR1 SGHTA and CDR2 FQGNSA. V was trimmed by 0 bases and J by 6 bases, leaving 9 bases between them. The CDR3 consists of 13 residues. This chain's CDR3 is CASSLAGTAEQYF. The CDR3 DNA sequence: TGTGCCAGCAGCTTAGCTGGAACTGCCGAGCAGTACTTC.

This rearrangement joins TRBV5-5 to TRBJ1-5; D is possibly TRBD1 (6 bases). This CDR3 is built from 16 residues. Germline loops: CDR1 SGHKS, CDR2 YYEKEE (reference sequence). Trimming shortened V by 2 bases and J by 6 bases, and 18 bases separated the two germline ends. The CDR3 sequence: CASSFSSGAVAQPQHF. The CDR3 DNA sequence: TGTGCCAGCAGCTTTTCCTCGGGGGCCGTAGCTCAGCCCCAGCATTTT.

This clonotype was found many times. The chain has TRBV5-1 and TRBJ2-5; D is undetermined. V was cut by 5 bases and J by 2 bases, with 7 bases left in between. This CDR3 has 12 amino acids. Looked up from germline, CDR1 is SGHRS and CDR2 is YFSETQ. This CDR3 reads CASSRGQETQYF. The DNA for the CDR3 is TGCGCCAGCAGTCGAGGACAAGAGACCCAGTACTTC.

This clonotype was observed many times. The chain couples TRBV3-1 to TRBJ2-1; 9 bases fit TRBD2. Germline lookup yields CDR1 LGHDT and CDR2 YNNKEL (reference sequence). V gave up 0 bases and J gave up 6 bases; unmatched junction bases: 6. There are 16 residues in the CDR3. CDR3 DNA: TGTGCCAGCAGCCAAGATCGTAGCGGGGGTGGCAATGAGCAGTTCTTC. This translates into CASSQDRSGGGNEQFF.

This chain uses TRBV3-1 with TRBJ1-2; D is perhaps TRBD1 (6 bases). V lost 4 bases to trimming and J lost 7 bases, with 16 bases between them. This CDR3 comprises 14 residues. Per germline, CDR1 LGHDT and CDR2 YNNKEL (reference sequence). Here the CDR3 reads CASSRGGGGGGYTF. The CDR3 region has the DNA TGTGCCAGCAGCCGCGGCGGGGGCGGTGGTGGCTACACCTTC.

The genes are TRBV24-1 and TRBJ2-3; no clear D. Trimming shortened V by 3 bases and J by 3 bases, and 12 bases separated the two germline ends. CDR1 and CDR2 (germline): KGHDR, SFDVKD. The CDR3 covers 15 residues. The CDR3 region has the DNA TGTGCCACCAGTGATCCCACCCGACTGACAGATACGCAGTATTTT. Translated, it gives CATSDPTRLTDTQYF.

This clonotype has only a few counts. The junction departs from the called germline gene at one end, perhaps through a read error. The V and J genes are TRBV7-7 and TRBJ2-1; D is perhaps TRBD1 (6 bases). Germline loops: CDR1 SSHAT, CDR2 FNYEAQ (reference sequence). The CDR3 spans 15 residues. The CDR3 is CASSLGWGPVDEQFF. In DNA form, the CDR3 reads TGTGCTAGCAGCTTAGGGTGGGGGCCGGTCGATGAGCAGTTCTTC.

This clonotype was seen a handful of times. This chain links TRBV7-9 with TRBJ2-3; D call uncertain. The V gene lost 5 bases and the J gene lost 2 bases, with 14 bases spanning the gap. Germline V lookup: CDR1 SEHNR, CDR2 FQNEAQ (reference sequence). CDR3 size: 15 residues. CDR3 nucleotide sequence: TGTGCCAGCAGCCCACCCGGGTTTGACACAGATACGCAGTATTTT. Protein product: CASSPPGFDTDTQYF.

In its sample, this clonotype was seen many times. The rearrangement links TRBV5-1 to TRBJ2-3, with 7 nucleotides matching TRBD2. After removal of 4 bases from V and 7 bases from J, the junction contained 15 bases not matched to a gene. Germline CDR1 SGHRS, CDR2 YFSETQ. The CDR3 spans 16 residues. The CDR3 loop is CASSQTHRGAGNTQYF. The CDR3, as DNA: TGCGCCAGCAGCCAGACGCACCGGGGAGCGGGAAATACGCAGTATTTT.